This TCR beta chain was captured by sequencing in a study of T-cell reconstitution after alpha-beta-depleted transplantation in children. The TCRbeta library was prepared with unique molecular identifiers. TCRdb ran MiXCR on the PCR reads and lists one entry per CDR3 protein. The sample holds hundreds of thousands of distinct CDR3 sequences, roughly 15% seen once. This clonotype was detected a few times. Sequenced material: PBMCs from the stem cell graft donor, taken from the stem cell graft. This receptor was obtained from a human donor who donated a stem cell graft to a child with acute myeloid leukemia.

The CDR3 bases are TGTGCCAGCAGCTTATTCGAGGCGGGACAGTATAATTCACCCCTCCACTTT. Translated: CASSLFEAGQYNSPLHF. This chain links TRBV7-6 with TRBJ1-6; 7 bases are a match to TRBD1. The V and J ends lost 2 bases and 4 bases, in that order; junction bases with no gene match: 8. This CDR3 is 17 amino acids long. CDR1 and CDR2 (germline): SGHVS, FNYEAQ.